This T cell receptor beta chain derives from a study of shared T cell receptors in the human thymus. Data came from immunoSEQ multiplex PCR; TCRdb stores just in-frame clones and leaves some out. Of roughly 660,000 clones in the sample, 70% to 90% were seen once. CDR1 ENHRY and CDR2 SYGVKD come from the germline V gene. The CDR3 has 16 residues. Trimming left V 8 bases short and J 4 bases short, with 22 bases between. These same records also appear under a second study, on human thymus T cells. From that study: Thymic tissue was derived from resections collected during corrective heart surgery. Both thymic and peripheral blood repertoires showed apparently biased V and J usage. Related research described thymic repertoires that were highly overlapping among unrelated individuals.

The sequence was obtained from a boy younger than two with a congenital heart defect. The V gene is TRBV10-3, the J gene TRBJ2-3; the D gene is possibly TRBD1 (6 bases). Sequenced sample: thymocytes. The DNA of the CDR3 is TGTGCCATCGGGGGCTCGAGTAGACCCCCTCCAGATACGCAGTATTTT. Protein: CAIGGSSRPPPDTQYF.